These T cell receptor beta chains were read from a single sample in a study of cytomegalovirus exposure and HLA in healthy donors. TCRdb's copy holds only in-frame clones and misses some; the assay was immunoSEQ multiplex PCR. In total, the table holds tens of thousands of clones. Sequencing was performed on PBMCs. These receptors came from a male donor in good health and CMV-seronegative. The CDR3 runs from the conserved cysteine through the conserved F or W. The D gene is left open where the match is weak. Expanded clones are given a class, and other clones once, few, many or no size at all.

v_gene: TRBV11-2
d_gene: TRBD2
abundance: -
j_gene: TRBJ2-4
CDR3nt: TGTGCCAGCAGCTTAGAGGGGGGGGACCGAAATATTCAGTACTTC
CDR3aa: CASSLEGGDRNIQYF

v_gene: TRBV27
d_gene: TRBD1
abundance: -
j_gene: TRBJ1-6
CDR3nt: TGTGCCAGCAGTTTACAGGGGGAGAATTCACCCCTCCACTTT
CDR3aa: CASSLQGENSPLHF

v_gene: TRBV5-1
d_gene: TRBD2
abundance: -
j_gene: TRBJ2-5
CDR3nt: TGCGCCAGCAGCTCAAATAGCGGGGGCCAAGAGACCCAGTACTTC
CDR3aa: CASSSNSGGQETQYF

v_gene: TRBV19
d_gene: -
abundance: -
j_gene: TRBJ1-2
CDR3nt: TGTGCCAGTCGAAGTGCTGGGGCAACCGCATCTGTCTATGGCTACACCTTC
CDR3aa: CASRSAGATASVYGYTF

v_gene: TRBV14
d_gene: TRBD2
abundance: -
j_gene: TRBJ2-7
CDR3nt: TGTGCCAGCAGTCGCGGGACTAGCGCCTACGAGCAGTACTTC
CDR3aa: CASSRGTSAYEQYF

v_gene: TRBV4-3
d_gene: TRBD2
abundance: -
j_gene: TRBJ2-2
CDR3nt: TGCGCCAGCAGCCCCGTTGGGGGGGAAACCGGGGAGCTGTTTTTT
CDR3aa: CASSPVGGETGELFF

v_gene: TRBV9
d_gene: TRBD1
abundance: -
j_gene: TRBJ1-2
CDR3nt: TGTGCCAGCAGCGTAGAGGGGGCGGGGGGCTACACCTTC
CDR3aa: CASSVEGAGGYTF

v_gene: TRBV4-1
d_gene: -
abundance: -
j_gene: TRBJ2-5
CDR3nt: TGCGCCAGCAGCCAGATCCGCGGAGAGACCCAGTACTTC
CDR3aa: CASSQIRGETQYF

v_gene: TRBV9
d_gene: -
abundance: -
j_gene: TRBJ2-1
CDR3nt: TGTGCCAGCAGACGGGGGAGCTCCTACAATGAGCAGTTCTTC
CDR3aa: CASRRGSSYNEQFF

v_gene: TRBV9
d_gene: TRBD1
abundance: -
j_gene: TRBJ1-1
CDR3nt: TGTGCCAGCAGCGCCGACAGGGAAAACATGAACACTGAAGCTTTCTTT
CDR3aa: CASSADRENMNTEAFF

v_gene: TRBV5-4
d_gene: TRBD1
abundance: -
j_gene: TRBJ2-5
CDR3nt: TGTGCCAGCAGCTTAGGGACAGGGGAGACCCAGTACTTC
CDR3aa: CASSLGTGETQYF

v_gene: TRBV7-6
d_gene: TRBD2
abundance: medium-sized
j_gene: TRBJ2-1
CDR3nt: TGTGCCAGCAGCTTATCTAGCGGGAGTTACAATGAGCAGTTCTTC
CDR3aa: CASSLSSGSYNEQFF

v_gene: TRBV4-2
d_gene: TRBD2
abundance: -
j_gene: TRBJ2-1
CDR3nt: TGTGCCAGCAGCCAAGTGACTAGCGGGAGGTCCCATTACAATGAGCAGTTCTTC
CDR3aa: CASSQVTSGRSHYNEQFF

v_gene: TRBV30
d_gene: -
abundance: -
j_gene: TRBJ1-3
CDR3nt: TGTGCCTGGAGTAACACAGCCGGAAACACCATATATTTT
CDR3aa: CAWSNTAGNTIYF

v_gene: TRBV18
d_gene: TRBD2
abundance: -
j_gene: TRBJ2-3
CDR3nt: TGTGCCAGCTCACCAGCGGGAGGGGCAGATACGCAGTATTTT
CDR3aa: CASSPAGGADTQYF

v_gene: TRBV7-2
d_gene: TRBD2
abundance: -
j_gene: TRBJ2-2
CDR3nt: TGTGCCAGCAGACCTCGACTAGCGGGGGGGCACGGCGGGGAGCTGTTTTTT
CDR3aa: CASRPRLAGGHGGELFF

v_gene: TRBV18
d_gene: -
abundance: -
j_gene: TRBJ1-2
CDR3nt: TGTGCCAGCTCACCAGGGTTTCAGGAAGGCTACACCTTC
CDR3aa: CASSPGFQEGYTF

v_gene: TRBV28
d_gene: -
abundance: -
j_gene: TRBJ2-2
CDR3nt: TGTGCCAGCAAACAGGGATCTATATCGGGGGAGCTGTTTTTT
CDR3aa: CASKQGSISGELFF

v_gene: TRBV18
d_gene: -
abundance: -
j_gene: TRBJ1-3
CDR3nt: TGTGCCAGCTCACCTTCAGAAGGAAACACCATATATTTT
CDR3aa: CASSPSEGNTIYF

v_gene: TRBV7-3
d_gene: TRBD2
abundance: -
j_gene: TRBJ2-1
CDR3nt: TGTGCCAGCAGCCTAAGACCACCGGGACTAGCGGGAGGGCAGTCCTACAATGAGCAGTTCTTC
CDR3aa: CASSLRPPGLAGGQSYNEQFF

v_gene: TRBV5-1
d_gene: -
abundance: -
j_gene: TRBJ2-1
CDR3nt: TGCGCCAGCAGCTTGAGCACGTCCTCCTACTACAATGAGCAGTTCTTC
CDR3aa: CASSLSTSSYYNEQFF

v_gene: TRBV18
d_gene: TRBD1
abundance: -
j_gene: TRBJ2-5
CDR3nt: TGTGCCAGCTCAAGGGACAGGCAAGAGACCCAGTACTTC
CDR3aa: CASSRDRQETQYF

v_gene: TRBV28
d_gene: -
abundance: -
j_gene: TRBJ1-4
CDR3nt: TGTGCCAGCACGTCAGGTACAGCTCGGGGTGAAAAACTGTTTTTT
CDR3aa: CASTSGTARGEKLFF

v_gene: TRBV19
d_gene: -
abundance: -
j_gene: TRBJ2-1
CDR3nt: TGTGCCTCAGAGGGTGGGGAGCAGTTCTTC
CDR3aa: CASEGGEQFF

v_gene: TRBV18
d_gene: -
abundance: -
j_gene: TRBJ2-5
CDR3nt: TGTGCCAGCTCACCACCAGAGTACGAGGGGGTCCAAGAGACCCAGTACTTC
CDR3aa: CASSPPEYEGVQETQYF

v_gene: TRBV10-1
d_gene: -
abundance: -
j_gene: TRBJ2-6
CDR3nt: TGCGCCAGCAGTGAGAAGACCCAGGGGTCGCCACCCGGGGCCAACGTCCTGACTTTC
CDR3aa: CASSEKTQGSPPGANVLTF

v_gene: TRBV9
d_gene: TRBD2
abundance: -
j_gene: TRBJ2-5
CDR3nt: TGTGCCAGCAGCGCCTTAGCGGGGGGTCCCGGGAGGGCCCAGTACTTC
CDR3aa: CASSALAGGPGRAQYF

v_gene: TRBV2
d_gene: TRBD1
abundance: -
j_gene: TRBJ1-5
CDR3nt: TGTGCCACCCGGGACAGGGATATTAATCAGCCCCAGCATTTT
CDR3aa: CATRDRDINQPQHF